This section outlines one TCR beta chain sequence together with its context. Its antigen has not been determined. No clone much larger than this one lies a single base away; base qualities are absent. The sample is drawn from a study of blood T cell repertoires in COVID-19 (dated by TCRdb to the early 2020s). Concerning the study at large: Samples covering the acute and convalescent phases of COVID-19 were provided by collaborators in the United States, Italy and Spain. The prospective study material was composed of cDNA or gDNA derived from T cells, B-cell-depleted T cells, or PBMCs. Deeply sampled blood TCRbeta repertoires from subjects exposed to, actively infected with, or recovered from COVID-19 were included in the dataset. The repertoires were made available in a free public database intended to serve as a resource for research on the immune response to SARS-CoV-2. HLA class I and class II types, where available, came from metadata supplied by the sample provider rather than from assay-based typing. Sample metadata almost always included a de-identified subject ID, COVID-19 status, age in years and sex. The samples were drawn from two sources: the first 160 participants of the ongoing ImmuneRACE study, and 1,200 or so subjects contributed by 6 global collaborators. Beyond this particular receptor, the publication reports: Clinical and demographic metadata were provided uncurated, with the amount varying by source and participant.

According to the germline V gene, CDR1 reads SGDLS and CDR2 reads YYNGEE. The CDR3 covers 17 residues, taking in both the cysteine and the phenylalanine. The kept DNA is CDR3 alone, 51 bases in frame from the first base. Compared with germline, V lacks 0 bases and J lacks 8 bases; bases without a gene match: 12. The immunoSEQ Assay, a bias-controlled multiplex PCR, was used to amplify TCRbeta CDR3 regions from genomic DNA. Per the authors' processing: The number of nucleated cells in each sample was estimated by amplification of reference gene primers within the assay. Sequence reads were collapsed and filtered to measure the absolute abundance of every unique TCRbeta CDR3 rearrangement. For each sample, productive Simpson clonality was calculated by taking the square root of Simpson's diversity index across productive rearrangements. In its TCRdb copy, this immuneACCESS table keeps in-frame sequences only and misses some clones. Where compared with another copy, unresolved V genes explain less than half of these, and the others have no known cause. Clonal size and the V and J genes are those of that table, whereas D and trimming came from the DNA. This sample comprises 300,000 to 500,000 clones, 88% of them detected only once. The top ten clonotypes cover approximately 0.96% of the sample.

Enrolling through a virtual design, the prospective study's participants ranged in age from roughly 18 to 95 years and lived across more than 20 United States geographic areas. In the prospective study, participants were assigned to cohorts based on the clinical history participants reported in a screening survey and a study questionnaire. In the prospective study, whole blood, serum and a nasopharyngeal or oropharyngeal swab were collected from each participant by mobile phlebotomists. Prospective study participants could optionally give additional blood draws and questionnaires over an approximately 2-month period. Before DNA extraction, blood samples from the prospective study were shipped at room temperature or frozen.

This TCR derives from a woman under 40 with acute COVID-19. The rearranged chain carries TRBV9 and TRBJ2-1, with TRBD2 matching 9 junction bases. Sequences were obtained from PBMCs or T cells enriched from blood (not recorded which). Here is the DNA: TGTGCCAGCAGCGTAGCGGGCGGGAGGGTTTGGGGCGATGAGCAGTTCTTC. Translated, this gives CASSVAGGRVWGDEQFF.